Following are 12 T cell receptor beta chains from one sample sequenced in a study of T cells after yellow fever vaccination. TCRdb redid the calling of the 5' RACE reads with MiXCR, one entry per CDR3 protein. The table lists roughly 65,000 distinct CDR3 sequences, about 6% of them singletons. Sequenced here: CD4+ T cells sorted from PBMCs, sampled roughly 15 days after the first yellow fever vaccination. These receptors were collected from a man between 18 and 35 years old who received the YFV17D yellow fever vaccine.

The chain carries TRBV5-1 and TRBJ1-1, with D uncertain. The CDR3 runs to 14 residues. Per germline, CDR1 SGHRS and CDR2 YFSETQ. Trimming cost V 5 bases and J 2 bases, with 13 bases left between them. The CDR3 DNA is TGCGCCAGCAGGGCCTCCCCCGACAACACTGAAGCTTTCTTT. Translating it yields CASRASPDNTEAFF.

This clonotype was counted many times. This chain links TRBV6-2 or TRBV6-3 with TRBJ1-2, with 7 bases aligning to TRBD1. The CDR3 totals 14 residues. With V trimmed by 7 bases and J by 2 bases, 7 bases remained unmatched. CDR1 is MNHEY, CDR2 SVGEGT, per germline. The CDR3 DNA reads as TGTGCCAGCAATAGACAGGGAAGGAACTATGGCTACACCTTC. This sequence encodes CASNRQGRNYGYTF.

There are many counts of this clonotype. The chain has TRBV14 and TRBJ1-5; D is ambiguous. V was trimmed by 0 bases and J by 7 bases, leaving 7 bases between them. This CDR3 comprises 13 residues. The germline gives CDR1 SGHDN, CDR2 FVKESK. The CDR3 DNA reads as TGTGCCAGCAGCCAAGACTCTAACCAGCCCCAGCATTTT. As protein: CASSQDSNQPQHF.

This clonotype was seen at least ten times. The V call is TRBV20-1, the J call TRBJ2-3; 7 bases are a match to TRBD2. Germline loops: CDR1 DFQATT, CDR2 SNEGSKA (reference sequence). V shed 0 bases and J 6 bases; nucleotides not matched to a gene: 12. The length of the CDR3 is 16 residues. For the CDR3, the DNA is TGCAGTGCTAGAGATGGTGCAGCGGGGCCCCGGGATACGCAGTATTTT. Translation gives CSARDGAAGPRDTQYF.

This clonotype was seen at least ten times. The CDR3 DNA sequence: TGTGCCAGCAGTCCCCGCGATGAGCAGTTCTTC. It specifies CASSPRDEQFF. This chain uses TRBV6-6 with TRBJ2-1; D remains unclear. Trimming stripped 5 bases from V and 8 bases from J, with 7 bases between. Germline CDR1 and CDR2: MNHNY and SVGAGI (reference sequence). This CDR3 has 11 amino acids.

This clonotype was found many times. The chain is built from TRBV7-2 and TRBJ1-2; D not resolved. Trimming cost V 5 bases and J 2 bases, with 9 bases left between them. CDR3 length: 13 amino acids. The germline gives CDR1 SGHTA, CDR2 FQGNSA. DNA for the CDR3: TGTGCCAGCAGCCCTGTCAAGAACTATGGCTACACCTTC. As protein: CASSPVKNYGYTF.

This clonotype was detected ten times or more. The chain uses TRBV7-2 and TRBJ1-5, with no clear D. CDR1 is SGHTA and CDR2 is FQGNSA in the germline V gene. Trimming removed 3 bases at V and 5 bases at J, with 5 bases between. The CDR3 is 12 residues long. Written as DNA, the CDR3 is TGTGCCAGCAGCTTCTATGATCAGCCCCAGCATTTT. Translated: CASSFYDQPQHF.

This clonotype was detected many times. The chain links TRBV20-1 to TRBJ2-3; D remains ambiguous. The CDR3 runs to 12 residues. Germline V gene lookup returns CDR1 DFQATT and CDR2 SNEGSKA (reference sequence). Trimming took off 4 bases at V and 12 bases at J, with 17 bases between the two ends. For the CDR3, the DNA is TGCAGTGCTACACACCCGGCATGGGATCAGTATTTT. Translation gives CSATHPAWDQYF.

In its sample, this clonotype was seen many times. V gene TRBV5-1 combines with J gene TRBJ1-1, with 7 bases matching TRBD1. Germline assignment: CDR1 SGHRS and CDR2 YFSETQ. The CDR3 has 16 residues. J was trimmed by 4 bases and V by 0 bases; bases with no gene match: 9. CDR3 bases: TGCGCCAGCAGCTTGGCTACAGGGGATCGGGGCACTGAAGCTTTCTTT. It translates to CASSLATGDRGTEAFF.

In the case of this clonotype: This may be a read error, as it is one base from a much larger clone. This chain uses TRBV11-2 with TRBJ1-3; D is undetermined. There are 14 residues in the CDR3. Germline V gene data show CDR1 as SGHAT and CDR2 as FQNNGV. The CDR3: CASSRTDSVNTIYF. In DNA form, the CDR3 reads TGTGCCAGCAGCCGAACCGACTCTGTAAACACCATATATTTT.

This clonotype occurred many times. The chain uses TRBV10-3 and TRBJ2-5, with 9 bases lining up with TRBD1. Germline-derived CDR1 and CDR2 are ENHRY and SYGVKD. Germline trimming cut 3 bases from V and 9 bases from J; bases unmatched to any gene: 14. This CDR3 spans 16 amino acids. For the CDR3, the DNA is TGTGCCATCAGTGACCCAGGGGACAGGGCCGTGGTGGCCCAGTACTTC. Translated, it gives CAISDPGDRAVVAQYF.

This clonotype was seen ten or more times. V gene TRBV5-4 combines with J gene TRBJ1-2; D is undetermined. Trimming shortened V by 1 base and J by 4 bases, and 8 bases separated the two germline ends. Per the germline V gene, CDR1 is SGHNT and CDR2 is YYREEE (reference sequence). The CDR3 runs to 13 residues. CDR3 residues: CASSLSQSYGYTF. CDR3 coding DNA: TGTGCCAGCAGCTTGTCCCAGAGCTATGGCTACACCTTC.